Presented here are 9 T cell receptor beta chains from one specimen sequenced in a study of T cells expressing NK-cell markers. TCRdb re-called the 5' RACE reads; one entry per CDR3 protein, DNA not given. This table holds 400,000 to 550,000 distinct CDR3 sequences. Sequenced material: blood T cells: a sorted CD56 or NKG2C T cell subset, CD4+ or CD8+ T cells, or bulk PBMC T cells (not recorded which). The receptors originated from a woman aged 18-70 years in good health.

V usage is TRBV12-3 or TRBV12-4 and J usage is TRBJ1-5. The CDR3 runs 15 residues. CDR3 protein: CASSLADGSNQPQHF.

The chain joins TRBV6-5 to TRBJ2-7; the D gene TCRdb calls, TRBD2, cannot be checked with no DNA. The germline CDR1 and CDR2 sequences are MNHEY and SVGAGI. The length of the CDR3 is 19 residues. The CDR3 loop is CASSYSKFSRTSGPYEQYF.

The rearrangement links TRBV12-3 or TRBV12-4 to TRBJ1-2. The CDR3 loop spans 12 amino acids. The CDR3 protein is CASSFGITGYTF.

The V and J genes are TRBV24-1 and TRBJ1-5; the TRBD1 assignment by TCRdb is unverifiable without DNA. From germline, CDR1 is KGHDR and CDR2 SFDVKD. The CDR3 is 13 amino acids. The CDR3 region is CATSTGSNQPQHF.

The chain joins TRBV19 to TRBJ1-1; the TCRdb D gene call, TRBD1, has no DNA to confirm it. Per germline, CDR1 LNHDA and CDR2 SQIVND (reference sequence). This CDR3 comprises 15 residues. The CDR3 loop is CASTLTQGAGTEAFF.

The chain recombines TRBV21-1 with TRBJ1-1. TRBV21-1 is marked as a pseudogene. This CDR3 spans 18 amino acids. The CDR3 sequence: CASSKNLGKQPKGTEAFF.

V gene TRBV5-1 combines with J gene TRBJ2-1; TCRdb outputs TRBD1, but without DNA this stays unchecked. This CDR3 spans 14 amino acids. Germline V gives CDR1 SGHRS, CDR2 YFSETQ. This chain's CDR3 is CASSFEGAYNEQFF. Full variable domain (rest looked up from reference TRBV5-1 and TRBJ2-1): KAGVTQTPRYLIKTRGQQVTLSCSPISGHRSVSWYQQTPGQGLQFLFEYFSETQRNKGNFPGRFSGRQFSNSRSEMNVSTLELGDSALYLCASSFEGAYNEQFFGPGTRLTVL.

The chain links TRBV29-1 to TRBJ2-1; TCRdb lists TRBD1, though no DNA is available to test this call. The CDR3 contains 14 residues. Germline CDR1 SQVTM, CDR2 ANQGSEA. This CDR3 is CSVEGQGINNEQFF.

The gene calls are TRBV5-1 and TRBJ1-3; as DNA is missing, the TRBD1 call by TCRdb cannot be tested. Germline V gives CDR1 SGHRS, CDR2 YFSETQ. The CDR3 loop spans 17 amino acids. The CDR3 sequence is CASSLGYGASSGNTIYF. Full variable domain (remainder filled in from reference TRBV5-1 and TRBJ1-3): KAGVTQTPRYLIKTRGQQVTLSCSPISGHRSVSWYQQTPGQGLQFLFEYFSETQRNKGNFPGRFSGRQFSNSRSEMNVSTLELGDSALYLCASSLGYGASSGNTIYFGEGSWLTVV.